The 32 T cell receptor beta chains given below trace back to one sample, sequenced in a study of cytomegalovirus exposure and HLA in healthy donors (TCRdb year 2017). The library was made by the immunoSEQ multiplex PCR assay. For the multiplex PCR, a mixture combining 60 forward primers for TCR Vbeta segments and 13 reverse primers for TCR Jbeta segments was used. The source is immuneACCESS, and TCRdb retained only in-frame sequences with V and J called. Part of the clones is not carried over; for the studies checked, unresolved V genes explain less than half of this, and the remainder is unexplained. The sample records 150,000 or so clones, roughly 80% of which are singletons. Jointly, the top ten make up about 6.4% of the sample. Sequencing was carried out using PBMCs. These receptors were obtained from a woman aged 45-60 years in good health and CMV-seropositive.

The rearrangement links TRBV19 to TRBJ1-5, with D possibly TRBD1 on 5 matching bases. Trimming took off 7 bases at V and 6 bases at J, with 16 bases between the two ends. Germline V gene lookup returns CDR1 LNHDA and CDR2 SQIVND (reference sequence). The CDR3 has 14 residues. The CDR3 loop is CASTRAGNRQPQHF. DNA of the CDR3: TGTGCCAGTACTAGGGCAGGGAATCGTCAGCCCCAGCATTTT.

This clone came up a few times. The chain has TRBV5-1 and TRBJ1-2; 9 bases align to TRBD1. Germline V CDR1 and CDR2: SGHRS, YFSETQ. This CDR3 comprises 15 residues. J gave up 4 bases and V 3 bases, and 7 bases lay outside the gene matches. This CDR3 reads CASSWWTGEGYGYTF. The CDR3 nucleotides read TGCGCCAGCAGCTGGTGGACAGGGGAGGGCTATGGCTACACCTTC.

The chain couples TRBV19 to TRBJ2-7; 10 nucleotides align to TRBD1. Germline V CDR1 and CDR2: LNHDA, SQIVND (reference sequence). With 5 bases clipped from V and 6 bases from J, the junction kept 7 bases outside the gene matches. CDR3 length: 14 residues. The CDR3 coding sequence is TGTGCCAGTAGTTCTGGACAGGGGGTAGGCGAGCAGTACTTC. Residues: CASSSGQGVGEQYF.

This clone was counted a single time. The genes are TRBV7-8 and TRBJ2-7; a possible D gene is TRBD2 (5 bases). From germline, CDR1 is SGHVS and CDR2 FQNEAQ. This CDR3 comprises 14 residues. The V end lost 3 bases, the J end lost 0 bases, and 9 bases lay between the germline ends. CDR3 amino acids: CASSLTGSSYEQYF. The CDR3 nucleotides are TGTGCCAGCAGCTTGACGGGGAGCTCCTACGAGCAGTACTTC.

The chain has TRBV19 and TRBJ1-3; D might be TRBD1 (5 bases). The CDR3 totals 17 residues. Germline CDR1 reads LNHDA; CDR2 reads SQIVND (reference sequence). The ends were cut back, 4 bases at V and 4 bases at J, with 20 bases in the middle. Here the CDR3 reads CASSTTAVRGKGNTIYF. CDR3 coding DNA: TGTGCCAGTAGTACAACCGCCGTTCGGGGGAAAGGAAACACCATATATTTT. The whole variable domain, filled in from reference TRBV19 and TRBJ1-3, reads DGGITQSPKYLFRKEGQNVTLSCEQNLNHDAMYWYRQDPGQGLRLIYYSQIVNDFQKGDIAEGYSVSREKKESFPLTVTSAQKNPTAFYLCASSTTAVRGKGNTIYFGEGSWLTVV.

This rearrangement joins TRBV25-1 to TRBJ2-2; possibly TRBD1 for D (6 bases). V was shortened by 5 bases and J by 7 bases, with 14 bases between the two germline ends. Germline values: CDR1 MGHDK, CDR2 SYGVNS. The CDR3 runs to 14 residues. CDR3 sequence: CASSTTGYGGELFF. The CDR3 coding sequence is TGTGCCAGCAGTACCACAGGGTATGGCGGGGAGCTGTTTTTT.

This chain uses TRBV19 with TRBJ2-3; a weak D match, TRBD2 (5 bases). V was shortened by 3 bases and J by 2 bases, with 6 bases between the two germline ends. This CDR3 region has 13 residues. In germline, CDR1 is LNHDA, CDR2 SQIVND (reference sequence). CDR3 loop: CASSIGVTDTQYF. For the CDR3, the DNA is TGTGCCAGTAGTATCGGGGTCACAGATACGCAGTATTTT.

The gene calls are TRBV7-3 and TRBJ2-3, with TRBD2 as a possible D gene (5 bases). Trimming took off 3 bases at V and 4 bases at J, with 8 bases between the two ends. The germline gives CDR1 SGHTA, CDR2 FQGTGA. CDR3 size: 13 residues. The CDR3 DNA follows: TGTGCCAGCAGCTTCGGGGTCCCAGATACGCAGTATTTT. It codes for CASSFGVPDTQYF. The full variable domain, in which reference TRBV7-3 and TRBJ2-3 provide the parts outside the CDR3, is GAGVSQTPSNKVTEKGKYVELRCDPISGHTALYWYRQSLGQGPEFLIYFQGTGAADDSGLPNDRFFAVRPEGSVSTLKIQRTERGDSAVYLCASSFGVPDTQYFGPGTRLTVL.

This clone showed up just once. This sequence joins TRBV9 and TRBJ2-3; D unclear. This CDR3 is 11 amino acids long. V lost 4 bases, J lost 2 bases, and 2 bases lay in between. CDR1 is SGDLS, CDR2 YYNGEE, per germline. The CDR3 region has the DNA TGTGCCAGCAGCTACACAGATACGCAGTATTTT. Its protein is CASSYTDTQYF.

The chain recombines TRBV27 with TRBJ2-7; 7 bases map to TRBD1. This CDR3 comprises 16 residues. Germline assignment: CDR1 MNHEY and CDR2 SMNVEV (reference sequence). V was clipped by 5 bases and J by 3 bases; unmatched bases: 13. CDR3 in DNA: TGTGCCAGCAGTCCACAGGGGCCGATCCCCCTCTACGAGCAGTACTTC. As protein: CASSPQGPIPLYEQYF.

The rearrangement joins TRBV28 to TRBJ2-7; the D gene is possibly TRBD2 (6 bases). CDR1 and CDR2 (germline): MDHEN, SYDVKM. This CDR3 region has 13 residues. V lost 7 bases and J 3 bases, leaving 13 bases between the germline ends. CDR3 residues: CASTLRGNYEQYF. The CDR3 DNA follows: TGTGCCAGCACCCTACGGGGGAACTACGAGCAGTACTTC.

V is TRBV27 and J is TRBJ2-7; D is unresolved. V lost 2 bases and J 6 bases, leaving 5 bases between the germline ends. This CDR3 has 11 residues. Germline V gene sequence: CDR1 MNHEY, CDR2 SMNVEV (reference sequence). The CDR3 nucleotides read TGTGCCAGCAGTTTAGGCTCCGAGCAGTACTTC. Protein product: CASSLGSEQYF.

The chain combines TRBV1 with TRBJ2-1; no DNA check was done on the table's D call, TRBD2. TRBV1 is reported as a pseudogene. The CDR3 consists of 16 residues. The DNA for the CDR3 is TGCACCACAAGAGGGCCCCGGGGGTGGTACTACAATGAGCAGTTCTTC. It encodes CTTRGPRGWYYNEQFF.

This clone was picked up one time. The genes are TRBV6-1 and TRBJ1-1, with D maybe TRBD1 (6 bases). Germline V lookup: CDR1 MNHNS, CDR2 SASEGT. The V gene lost 1 base and the J gene lost 5 bases, with 23 bases spanning the gap. CDR3 size: 18 residues. The DNA for the CDR3 is TGTGCCAGCAGTGAAGAATTGCGGTGGGGGGGCGGGAGAACTGAAGCTTTCTTT. Protein sequence: CASSEELRWGGGRTEAFF.

The chain links TRBV14 to TRBJ2-3; D is undetermined. From germline, CDR1 is SGHDN and CDR2 FVKESK. With 2 bases removed from V and 6 bases from J, the gap between germline ends came to 12 bases. The CDR3 covers 14 residues. CDR3 region: CASSQSLDGDTQYF. DNA of the CDR3: TGTGCCAGCAGCCAATCTCTAGACGGTGATACGCAGTATTTT.

This chain uses TRBV30 with TRBJ1-4; TRBD1 is a possible D gene (6 bases). V shed 3 bases and J shed 7 bases, with 12 bases lying between them. Germline CDR1 and CDR2: GTSNPN and SVGIG (reference sequence). The CDR3 spans 13 residues. The CDR3, as DNA: TGTGCCTGGAGCGGACAGATGGGTGAAAAACTGTTTTTT. Protein sequence: CAWSGQMGEKLFF. Complete variable domain (other parts from reference TRBV30 and TRBJ1-4): SQTIHQWPATLVQPVGSPLSLECTVEGTSNPNLYWYRQAAGRGLQLLFYSVGIGQISSEVPQNLSASRPQDRQFILSSKKLLLSDSGFYLCAWSGQMGEKLFFGSGTQLSVL.

This clone was detected a few times. The rearrangement joins TRBV18 to TRBJ2-6; 9 bases align to TRBD1. V shed 1 base and J 2 bases; nucleotides not matched to a gene: 21. The CDR3 spans 23 residues. Per germline, CDR1 KGHSH and CDR2 LQKENI. CDR3 nucleotide sequence: TGTGCCAGCTCACCACTTATCCAAATGATACCGGGACAGGGCATCACTGGGGCCAACGTCCTGACTTTC. The encoded protein is CASSPLIQMIPGQGITGANVLTF.

This clone was counted a single time. The chain joins TRBV9 to TRBJ2-7; possible D gene TRBD2, 5 bases. V was trimmed by 3 bases and J by 3 bases, leaving 10 bases between them. Germline V CDR1 and CDR2: SGDLS, YYNGEE. The CDR3 contains 13 residues. The DNA for the CDR3 is TGTGCCAGCAGCGGCCCAACTAGCTACGAGCAGTACTTC. Protein product: CASSGPTSYEQYF.

The chain combines TRBV7-9 with TRBJ2-1, with 12 positions matching TRBD2. The germline V gene encodes CDR1 SEHNR and CDR2 FQNEAQ (reference sequence). The V segment lost 5 bases and the J segment 1 base; nucleotides outside the gene matches: 3. This CDR3 contains 16 residues. DNA of the CDR3: TGTGCCAGCAGCGCCCTAGCGGGGGGGTCCTACAATGAGCAGTTCTTC. It codes for CASSALAGGSYNEQFF. The full variable domain, completed using reference TRBV7-9 and TRBJ2-1, is DTGVSQNPRHKITKRGQNVTFRCDPISEHNRLYWYRQTLGQGPEFLTYFQNEAQLEKSRLLSDRFSAERPKGSFSTLEIQRTEQGDSAMYLCASSALAGGSYNEQFFGPGTRLTVL.

The chain carries TRBV7-8 and TRBJ1-4; D gene ambiguous. The CDR3 runs to 18 residues. The germline gives CDR1 SGHVS, CDR2 FQNEAQ. Between the trimmed V and J ends, which lost 1 base and 0 bases, there was a span of 15 bases. CDR3 loop: CASSLGFRSPATNEKLFF. The DNA for the CDR3 is TGTGCCAGCAGCTTAGGGTTCCGTTCCCCAGCAACTAATGAAAAACTGTTTTTT.

CDR3 in DNA: TGTGCCAGCAGCTTAGGGGACACGGGCTACACCTTC. Its protein is CASSLGDTGYTF. The chain uses TRBV11-2 and TRBJ1-2; D possibly corresponds to TRBD1 (6 bases). This CDR3 has 12 amino acids. Germline CDR1 and CDR2: SGHAT and FQNNGV. V shed 1 base and J shed 8 bases, with 8 bases lying between them.

The gene calls are TRBV18 and TRBJ2-2; perhaps TRBD2 as D (6 bases). Germline-derived CDR1 and CDR2 are KGHSH and LQKENI. The CDR3 contains 15 residues. The V and J ends lost 0 bases and 6 bases respectively, with 11 bases between them. Written as DNA, the CDR3 is TGTGCCAGCTCACCACCGTCGGGGGTTGCCGGGGAGCTGTTTTTT. This encodes CASSPPSGVAGELFF.

The CDR3 DNA is TGTGCCAGCAGTGACCGGACTCTCACTGAAGCTTTCTTT. It translates to CASSDRTLTEAFF. The J gene is TRBJ1-1, the V gene TRBV2; D is ambiguous. Trimming removed 3 bases from V and 4 bases from J, with 9 bases in between. The CDR3 spans 13 residues. Germline CDR1 SNHLY, CDR2 FYNNEI. Complete variable domain (other parts from reference TRBV2 and TRBJ1-1): EPEVTQTPSHQVTQMGQEVILRCVPISNHLYFYWYRQILGQKVEFLVSFYNNEISEKSEIFDDQFSVERPDGSNFTLKIRSTKLEDSAMYFCASSDRTLTEAFFGQGTRLTVV.

This CDR3 reads CAISEFTGGGGEAFF. CDR3 in DNA: TGTGCCATCAGTGAGTTCACGGGCGGGGGTGGTGAAGCTTTCTTT. The chain employs TRBV10-3 and TRBJ1-1; TRBD1 is a possible D gene (5 bases). CDR1 is ENHRY, CDR2 SYGVKD, per germline. The CDR3 has 15 residues. V was pared by 1 base and J by 7 bases, with 16 bases between.

V usage is TRBV19 and J usage is TRBJ1-1; D call uncertain. Trimming left V 1 base short and J 2 bases short, with 8 bases between. The germline CDR1 and CDR2 sequences are LNHDA and SQIVND (reference sequence). The CDR3 covers 14 residues. The CDR3 here is CASSIGFSNTEAFF. In DNA, the CDR3 is TGTGCCAGTAGTATAGGGTTCAGTAACACTGAAGCTTTCTTT.

In its sample, this clone was seen a few times. The chain employs TRBV7-2 and TRBJ1-6, with D possibly matching TRBD1 (6 bases). V lost 8 bases to trimming and J lost 5 bases, with 13 bases between them. This CDR3 contains 14 residues. The germline V gene has CDR1 SGHTA and CDR2 FQGNSA. The CDR3 DNA is TGTGCCAGCTGCCGGGACACAAATAATTCACCCCTCCACTTT. It codes for CASCRDTNNSPLHF.

This clone has a single count. The chain is built from TRBV10-3 and TRBJ2-3; D is uncertain. The germline gives CDR1 ENHRY, CDR2 SYGVKD. The V end lost 2 bases, the J end lost 5 bases, and 8 bases lay between the germline ends. The CDR3 spans 13 residues. The CDR3 DNA sequence: TGTGCCATCAGTGAGGTACAGTTAGATACGCAGTATTTT. Translation: CAISEVQLDTQYF.

V is TRBV18 and J is TRBJ2-4; 8 positions match TRBD1. Germline values: CDR1 KGHSH, CDR2 LQKENI. V shed 3 bases, J shed 6 bases, and the junction held 7 bases outside the gene matches. The CDR3 extends over 15 amino acids. CDR3 sequence reads: CASSPFQGAGNIQYF. The CDR3, as DNA: TGTGCCAGCTCACCTTTTCAGGGGGCCGGAAACATTCAGTACTTC. Together with reference TRBV18 and TRBJ2-4, the CDR3 gives the full variable domain: NAGVMQNPRHLVRRRGQEARLRCSPMKGHSHVYWYRQLPEEGLKFMVYLQKENIIDESGMPKERFSAEFPKEGPSILRIQQVVRGDSAAYFCASSPFQGAGNIQYFGAGTRLSVL.

V is TRBV7-9 and J is TRBJ1-2, with TRBD1 matching over 9 bases. The CDR3 totals 14 residues. Per the germline V gene, CDR1 is SEHNR and CDR2 is FQNEAQ (reference sequence). Trimming removed 6 bases from V and 7 bases from J; junction bases left unmatched: 9. The CDR3: CASSSGQGESGYTF. As DNA, the CDR3 is TGTGCCAGCAGTTCGGGACAGGGCGAAAGTGGCTACACCTTC. The entire variable domain, with the rest obtained from reference TRBV7-9 and TRBJ1-2, is as follows: DTGVSQNPRHKITKRGQNVTFRCDPISEHNRLYWYRQTLGQGPEFLTYFQNEAQLEKSRLLSDRFSAERPKGSFSTLEIQRTEQGDSAMYLCASSSGQGESGYTFGSGTRLTVV.

The chain employs TRBV7-6 and TRBJ2-4, with D maybe TRBD1 (5 bases). The CDR3 runs to 14 residues. CDR1 and CDR2 from the germline V gene are SGHVS and FNYEAQ. V gave up 5 bases and J gave up 6 bases, with 14 bases separating them. The CDR3 coding sequence is TGTGCCAGCAGCCCTGGGGCCGTAACAAACATTCAGTACTTC. Protein sequence: CASSPGAVTNIQYF.

V usage is TRBV6-6 and J usage is TRBJ1-1, with 8 bases matching TRBD1. Germline loops: CDR1 MNHNY, CDR2 SVGAGI (reference sequence). This CDR3 contains 14 residues. The ends lost 4 bases at V and 2 bases at J; junction bases unmatched: 3. CDR3 sequence (DNA): TGTGCCAGCAGTTGGACAGGGCCCAACACTGAAGCTTTCTTT. It yields the protein CASSWTGPNTEAFF.

Points on this clone: Distinct nucleotide sequences in the sample also encode this CDR3. The chain is built from TRBV2 and TRBJ1-1; TRBD1 is a possible D gene (6 bases). The germline gives CDR1 SNHLY, CDR2 FYNNEI. V lost 10 bases and J lost 1, with 13 bases in between. The CDR3 contains 13 residues. The CDR3 bases are TGTGCCACCATTTACAGGGCGAACACTGAAGCTTTCTTT. Its protein product is CATIYRANTEAFF.